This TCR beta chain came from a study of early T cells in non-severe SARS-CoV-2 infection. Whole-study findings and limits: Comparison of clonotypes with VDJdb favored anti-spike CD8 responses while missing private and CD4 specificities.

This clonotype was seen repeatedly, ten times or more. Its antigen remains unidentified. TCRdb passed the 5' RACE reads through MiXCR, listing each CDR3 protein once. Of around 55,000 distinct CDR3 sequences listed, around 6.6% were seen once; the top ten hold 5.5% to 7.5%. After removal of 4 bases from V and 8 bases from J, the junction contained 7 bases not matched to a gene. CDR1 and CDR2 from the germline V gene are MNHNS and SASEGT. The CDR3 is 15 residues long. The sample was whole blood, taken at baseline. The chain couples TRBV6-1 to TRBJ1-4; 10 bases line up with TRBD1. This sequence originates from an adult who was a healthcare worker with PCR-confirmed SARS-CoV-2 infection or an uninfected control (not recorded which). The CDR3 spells CASSVTGTGEEKLFF. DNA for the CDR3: TGTGCCAGCAGTGTTACCGGGACAGGGGAAGAAAAACTGTTTTTT.